This passage covers 19 T cell receptor beta chains from one sample sequenced in a study of CD8+ T cells in alopecia areata. RNA, once extracted, was reverse transcribed into cDNA for use as the sequencing template. Sequencing used immunoSEQ multiplex PCR; TCRdb keeps in-frame clones, though not all of them. The repertoire holds 100,000 to 150,000 clones, almost 50% seen once, with about 19% in the top ten. The sample here was CD8+ T cells sorted from blood, taken at week 0. These receptors came from a human donor with alopecia areata.

V and J are TRBV10-3 and TRBJ1-5, with 7 positions matching TRBD1. Per germline, CDR1 ENHRY and CDR2 SYGVKD. With V trimmed by 3 bases and J by 11 bases, 19 bases remained unmatched. This CDR3 spans 17 amino acids. The CDR3 sequence: CAISDPMSQGSSSAQHF. The CDR3 nucleotides are TGTGCCATCAGTGACCCAATGTCACAGGGGTCCTCATCAGCCCAGCATTTT.

This rearrangement joins TRBV7-6 to TRBJ2-2, with D possibly being TRBD1 (5 bases). Germline lookup yields CDR1 SGHVS and CDR2 FNYEAQ. Trimming left V 6 bases short and J 1 base short, with 15 bases between. The CDR3 spans 16 residues. This CDR3 is CASRVSGSENTGELFF. The CDR3 nucleotides read TGTGCCAGCAGGGTCTCAGGGTCCGAGAACACCGGGGAGCTGTTTTTT.

This chain uses TRBV13 with TRBJ1-5; tentatively, D is TRBD1 (6 bases). This CDR3 region has 14 residues. With 3 bases removed from V and 3 bases from J, the gap between germline ends came to 9 bases. From germline, CDR1 is PRHDT and CDR2 FYEKMQ (reference sequence). The chain's CDR3 is CASSFRDTNQPQHF. The CDR3 nucleotides are TGTGCCAGCAGCTTCCGGGACACCAATCAGCCCCAGCATTTT.

This clone appeared a few times. This chain connects TRBV23-1 to TRBJ2-1; weak D call: TRBD2 (5 bases). TRBV23-1 carries the ORF label, with uncertain function. This CDR3 contains 14 residues. The germline V and J ends were trimmed by 3 bases and 2 bases, with 8 bases remaining between them. The DNA for the CDR3 is TGCGCCAGCAGTCAGGGAGACGCCTACAATGAGCAGTTCTTC. This encodes CASSQGDAYNEQFF.

This chain joins TRBV5-1 and TRBJ2-7; no reliable D call. The germline V gene has CDR1 SGHRS and CDR2 YFSETQ. Trimming shortened V by 2 bases and J by 2 bases, and 11 bases separated the two germline ends. The length of the CDR3 is 14 residues. In nucleotides, the CDR3 is TGCGCCAGCAGCTTCAGATCAGTTACCTACGAGCAGTACTTC. Protein sequence: CASSFRSVTYEQYF. Filled out from reference TRBV5-1 and TRBJ2-7, the complete variable domain reads KAGVTQTPRYLIKTRGQQVTLSCSPISGHRSVSWYQQTPGQGLQFLFEYFSETQRNKGNFPGRFSGRQFSNSRSEMNVSTLELGDSALYLCASSFRSVTYEQYFGPGTRLTVT.

The rearrangement joins TRBV29-1 to TRBJ2-7; D ambiguous. This CDR3 region has 10 residues. V gave up 5 bases and J gave up 5 bases, with 7 bases separating them. Germline V lookup: CDR1 SQVTM, CDR2 ANQGSEA. The CDR3 here is CSVLTHEQYF. The CDR3 DNA follows: TGCAGCGTTTTGACCCACGAGCAGTACTTC.

This sequence joins TRBV5-1 and TRBJ2-7, with D possibly called TRBD1 or TRBD2 (5 bases each). Trimming pared 9 bases from V and 3 bases from J, leaving 19 bases between. Germline V gene lookup returns CDR1 SGHRS and CDR2 YFSETQ. This CDR3 spans 14 amino acids. The CDR3 loop is CATNRDGLNYEQYF. The DNA of the CDR3 is TGCGCCACAAACCGGGACGGACTCAACTACGAGCAGTACTTC. Full variable domain (rest looked up from reference TRBV5-1 and TRBJ2-7): KAGVTQTPRYLIKTRGQQVTLSCSPISGHRSVSWYQQTPGQGLQFLFEYFSETQRNKGNFPGRFSGRQFSNSRSEMNVSTLELGDSALYLCATNRDGLNYEQYFGPGTRLTVT.

This clone has a handful of counts. V usage is TRBV5-8 and J usage is TRBJ1-2; weak D call: TRBD1 (5 bases). V was pared by 4 bases and J by 4 bases, with 23 bases between. The CDR3 is 17 residues long. The germline gives CDR1 SGHTS, CDR2 YDEGEE. Written as DNA, the CDR3 is TGTGCCAGCAGCCCCGGGGCCGACAGCTTCACAATCTATGGCTACACCTTC. The encoded protein is CASSPGADSFTIYGYTF.

A few counts support this clone. The chain employs TRBV15 and TRBJ1-4; D remains ambiguous. Trimming left V 1 base short and J 2 bases short, with 8 bases between. This CDR3 comprises 15 residues. Germline V CDR1 and CDR2: LNHNV, YYDKDF (reference sequence). CDR3 sequence (DNA): TGTGCCACCAGCAGAGTACCGGGGACTAATGAAAAACTGTTTTTT. Protein product: CATSRVPGTNEKLFF.

The chain recombines TRBV27 with TRBJ2-1, with D maybe TRBD2 (7 bases). This CDR3 contains 16 residues. Germline CDR1 is MNHEY and CDR2 is SMNVEV (reference sequence). V dropped 0 bases and J dropped 3 bases, with 12 bases sitting between them. CDR3 sequence reads: CASSLSAGAYYNEQFF. In DNA, the CDR3 is TGTGCCAGCAGTTTATCGGCGGGGGCCTACTACAATGAGCAGTTCTTC.

The CDR3 sequence: CASKTGGGGYTF. The CDR3 DNA follows: TGTGCCAGCAAAACAGGGGGCGGTGGCTACACCTTC. The chain employs TRBV6-5 and TRBJ1-2, with 9 positions matching TRBD1. The CDR3 runs 12 residues. J lost 7 bases, V lost 7 bases, and 4 bases had no gene match. CDR1 and CDR2 from the germline V gene are MNHEY and SVGAGI.

This clone was seen a few times. The chain joins TRBV7-9 to TRBJ1-2, with D unresolved. The V gene's germline CDR1 is SEHNR and CDR2 FQNEAQ (reference sequence). There are 15 residues in the CDR3. Trimming left V 0 bases short and J 8 bases short, with 16 bases between. The CDR3 is CASSLAVGRPKGYTF. The CDR3 DNA sequence: TGTGCCAGCAGCTTAGCTGTTGGCAGGCCTAAGGGCTACACCTTC.

This clone was counted between two and nine times. The rearrangement joins TRBV9 to TRBJ1-1; D might be TRBD1 (5 bases). The germline V gene has CDR1 SGDLS and CDR2 YYNGEE. V dropped 3 bases and J dropped 2 bases, with 14 bases sitting between them. This CDR3 has 15 amino acids. The CDR3 bases are TGTGCCAGCAGCGCCGAACCGGGACCCAACACTGAAGCTTTCTTT. It yields the protein CASSAEPGPNTEAFF.

This clone has just one count. CDR3: CAWSTSGGPETQYF. Written as DNA, the CDR3 is TGTGCCTGGAGTACTAGCGGGGGACCAGAGACCCAGTACTTC. The chain joins TRBV30 to TRBJ2-5, with TRBD2 matching over 11 bases. CDR1 is GTSNPN, CDR2 SVGIG, per germline (reference sequence). The CDR3 has 14 residues. The V and J ends lost 2 bases and 4 bases, in that order; junction bases with no gene match: 3.

The gene calls are TRBV5-6 and TRBJ2-7; 7 bases match TRBD1. Germline-derived CDR1 and CDR2 are SGHDT and YYEEEE. The CDR3 extends over 14 amino acids. V shed 6 bases and J 3 bases; nucleotides not matched to a gene: 9. CDR3 coding DNA: TGTGCCAGCAACCTCGACAGGGAGAGCTACGAGCAGTACTTC. Protein: CASNLDRESYEQYF.

The CDR3 region is CASSWTGENTEAFF. The CDR3 DNA reads as TGTGCCAGCAGTTGGACAGGGGAGAACACTGAAGCTTTCTTT. The chain employs TRBV6-6 and TRBJ1-1; 9 nucleotides align to TRBD1. Looked up from germline, CDR1 is MNHNY and CDR2 is SVGAGI (reference sequence). The CDR3 is 14 amino acids. Trimming removed 4 bases from V and 1 base from J; junction bases left unmatched: 1.

This clone was counted once. CDR3 nucleotide sequence: TGTGCCTGGCGGGATTATAATTCACCCCTCCACTTT. Amino acids: CAWRDYNSPLHF. The rearrangement links TRBV30 to TRBJ1-6, with D unclear. This CDR3 region has 12 residues. V lost 5 bases and J lost 4, with 6 bases in between. CDR1 and CDR2 (germline): GTSNPN, SVGIG (reference sequence).

The chain is built from TRBV27 and TRBJ1-5; D is possibly TRBD1 (5 bases). V was cut by 1 base and J by 5 bases, with 12 bases left in between. CDR1 is MNHEY and CDR2 is SMNVEV in the germline V gene (reference sequence). This CDR3 contains 15 residues. The CDR3 protein is CASSLFLQEDQPQHF. The CDR3 DNA reads as TGTGCCAGCAGTTTATTTTTACAGGAGGATCAGCCCCAGCATTTT.

Comment on this clone: Other DNA sequences from this sample encode an identical CDR3 as well. The chain carries TRBV5-6 and TRBJ2-7; tentatively, D is TRBD1 (6 bases). The CDR3 sequence is 13 residues long. Trimming stripped 4 bases from V and 1 base from J, with 9 bases between. Germline V gene sequence: CDR1 SGHDT, CDR2 YYEEEE. The CDR3 coding sequence is TGTGCCAGCAGCCCGGACAGTTCCTACGAGCAGTACTTC. It specifies CASSPDSSYEQYF.